This TCR beta chain was captured by sequencing in a study of blood T cell repertoires in COVID-19. Profiled with immunoSEQ multiplex PCR; TCRdb holds only in-frame clones, not every one. The table lists around 140,000 clones, around 83% of them singletons. Germline V gene lookup returns CDR1 KGHSH and CDR2 LQKENI. This CDR3 comprises 14 residues. The ends lost 6 bases at V and 3 bases at J; junction bases unmatched: 4. Sequencing was done on a sample of peripheral blood. This TCR was recovered from a man aged 55 to 69 with active or convalescent COVID-19. The chain employs TRBV18 and TRBJ2-7; 11 bases align to TRBD2. The CDR3 loop reads CASSSSGGLYEQYF. The CDR3 DNA reads as TGTGCCAGCTCGTCTAGCGGGGGGCTCTACGAGCAGTACTTC.